This paragraph reports one TCR beta chain. Its target is not known. Produced via immunoSEQ multiplex PCR; TCRdb's table is partial and in-frame only. The sample records hundreds of thousands of clones, 92% being singletons. CDR1 and CDR2 (germline): LGHDT, YNNKEL (reference sequence). CDR3 length: 19 residues. V was pared by 4 bases and J by 3 bases, with 25 bases between. The data stem from a study of Ad26.COV2.S vaccination and SARS-CoV-2 variants. Whole-study results and caveats: Spike-specific TCR breadth was greater after Ad26.COV2.S than placebo. Marked by substantial breadth, spike-specific CD8+ and CD4+ T cell responses were reportedly seen after vaccination.

The chain uses TRBV3-1 (or the pseudogene TRBV3-2) and TRBJ1-3, with D tentatively TRBD1 (5 bases). The clonotype originates from a human donor who had recovered from COVID-19. The sample here was peripheral blood, taken after recovery from COVID-19. CDR3 sequence (DNA): TGTGCCAGCAGCCTCGAAGGGGTAGGGTTTAGTGGAAGTGGAAACACCATATATTTT. Protein sequence: CASSLEGVGFSGSGNTIYF.